This T cell receptor beta chain originates from a study of CD8+ T cells in alopecia areata listed by TCRdb under 2018. For the wider study: The treated patients took part in an open-label pilot trial in which moderate-to-severe alopecia areata was treated with oral tofacitinib at 5 to 10 mg twice daily. In treated patients, disease severity was measured using the SALT score, which gives the percentage of scalp surface area affected. TCRbeta CDR3 regions were amplified by immunoSEQ multiplex PCR with 35 Vbeta forward and 13 Jbeta reverse primers. Tofacitinib-treated patients had biopsies at baseline and at 4 and 24 weeks of treatment, with a later scalp biopsy in several patients. To study T cell clonal expansion in alopecia areata, the researchers applied high-throughput TCRbeta sequencing to both the C3H/HeJ mouse model and human patients. Patients received tofacitinib for 6 to 18 months and were then followed off drug for 6 months to check for delayed response and recurrence. RNA was obtained with the PAXgene miRNA kit for fixed scalp, the miRNeasy kit for PBMCs, and the RNeasy kit for mouse skin. Scalp clonality was compared among normal scalp (n=4), patchy alopecia areata scalp (n=8), and alopecia totalis/universalis scalp (n=8). Scalp tissue and sorted CD4+ and CD8+ peripheral blood T cells from patchy and totalis/universalis alopecia areata patients and from healthy controls were covered by human TCRbeta sequencing.

Counted from cysteine to phenylalanine, this CDR3 has 16 amino acids. Of the read, only the CDR3 DNA is kept; its 48 bases are in frame from base 1. The junction carries 9 bases between V and J, which are trimmed by 0 bases and 1 base respectively. CDR1 and CDR2 are drawn from the germline V gene: MNHEY, SVGAGI. This sample's time point label indicates: around 4 weeks on oral tofacitinib. Per the publication, the treatment or condition label means: oral pan-JAK inhibitor, 5-10 mg twice daily. Lesional scalp punch biopsies and peripheral blood were collected from alopecia areata patients. PBMCs were isolated by density centrifugation and stained for CD3, CD4 and CD8, after which CD4+ and CD8+ T cells were sorted on a FACSAria. The study at large found these results: Scalp clonality and the number of expanded CD8+ clones among the top 100 scalp clones were significantly decreased by tofacitinib. During tofacitinib treatment, many expanded lesional clones remained in scalp and blood, and this persistence may partly explain relapse after treatment is stopped. Scalp TCR repertoire analysis is complicated because resident alphabeta T cells in normal human skin are also sequenced, whereas mouse skin is dominated by gammadelta T cells. Compared with normal scalp, lesional scalp, particularly in alopecia totalis/universalis, had higher clonality and more expanded CD8+ clones, which suggests antigenic drive. Because the treated cohort was small and had only one nonresponder, larger studies are needed to examine links between baseline CD8+ expansion and response. Shared TCR sequences between patients were less evident than in mice, which may be partly attributable to HLA diversity in the patient population.

Libraries came from the immunoSEQ multiplex PCR assay. For TCR sequencing, RNA was extracted from every sample and reverse transcribed into cDNA to serve as template. First-strand cDNA was synthesized with SuperScript III using a 2:1 mix of oligo-dT and random hexamers. A synthetic immune receptor repertoire was used to gauge amplification bias, and whatever bias remained was removed computationally. As for how the authors treated the data: After raw reads were preprocessed to remove errors, the CDR3 was defined following IMGT conventions as running from the conserved cysteine to phenylalanine. Clonality was computed as 1 minus the Shannon entropy, with the entropy normalized by log2 of the number of productive unique TCRs. Whether each scalp clone was CD4 or CD8 was inferred by checking scalp TCRbeta sequences against the CD4 and CD8 repertoires from sorted blood. TCRdb stores this immuneACCESS table with in-frame sequences only. Part of the clones is absent; in the studies checked, under half of the shortfall reflects unresolved V genes, and no reason is known for the rest. The V and J calls and clone size were taken over from that table, and D and trimming were inferred from the DNA. Recorded for this sample are 130,000 or so clones; around 83% of them occurred a single time. Clones ranked in the top ten supply roughly 13% of the sample.

Points on this clone: The specificity of this receptor is unknown. The sample holds no much larger clone one base away, and base qualities are not on file.

The TCR comes from a human donor with alopecia areata. The rearranged chain carries TRBV6-5 and TRBJ2-2; no confident D gene assignment can be made. This sample comprised CD8+ T cells sorted from blood, obtained at week 4, from a patient treated with tofacitinib. The nucleotide sequence is TGTGCCAGCAGTTACTCGATAGCCCGGAACACCGGGGAGCTGTTTTTT. Its protein is CASSYSIARNTGELFF.